This T cell receptor beta chain derives from a study of radiotherapy plus CTLA-4 blockade in lung cancer. The CDR3 is 15 amino acids. Germline CDR1 MNHEY, CDR2 SVGAGI. V was pared by 0 bases and J by 8 bases, with 14 bases between. The repertoire was sequenced with immunoSEQ multiplex PCR; TCRdb's copy has only in-frame clones and lacks some. The sample contains 40,000 to 50,000 clones, approximately 78% of which appear only once. The chain has TRBV6-5 and TRBJ2-1; possibly TRBD1 for D (6 bases). This TCR came from a human donor with non-small cell lung cancer who had stable disease on radiotherapy plus ipilimumab. Source: peripheral blood, taken from a patient treated with radiotherapy plus ipilimumab. The CDR3 DNA follows: TGTGCCAGCAGTTACTCGGGACACATACGGGATGAGCAGTTCTTC. Its protein is CASSYSGHIRDEQFF.